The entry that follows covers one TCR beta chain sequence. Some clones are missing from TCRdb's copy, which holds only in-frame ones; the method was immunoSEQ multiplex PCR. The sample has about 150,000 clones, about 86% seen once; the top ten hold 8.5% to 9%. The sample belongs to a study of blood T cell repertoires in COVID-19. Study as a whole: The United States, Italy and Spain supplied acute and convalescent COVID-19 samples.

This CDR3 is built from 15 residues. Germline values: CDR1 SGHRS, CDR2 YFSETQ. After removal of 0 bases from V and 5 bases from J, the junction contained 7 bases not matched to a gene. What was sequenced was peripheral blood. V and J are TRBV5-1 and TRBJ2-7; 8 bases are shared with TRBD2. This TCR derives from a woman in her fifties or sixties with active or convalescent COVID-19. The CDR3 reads CASSLAPGGRDEQYF. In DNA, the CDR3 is TGCGCCAGCAGCTTGGCCCCGGGAGGGCGAGACGAGCAGTACTTC.